Listed here are 2 T cell receptor beta chains from one sample, sequenced in a study of T cells after yellow fever vaccination. Via MiXCR, TCRdb re-called the 5' RACE reads, giving one row per CDR3 protein. The repertoire consists of 240,000 or so distinct CDR3 sequences, with about 7% occurring once and the leading ten covering about 0.9%. This sample comprised CD4+ T cells sorted from PBMCs, obtained 15 days after the yellow fever booster vaccination. Receptor source: a man aged 25-45 years who received the YFV17D yellow fever vaccine.

This clonotype was counted many times. The chain couples TRBV29-1 to TRBJ2-7, with TRBD1 matching over 10 bases. Germline CDR1 and CDR2: SQVTM and ANQGSEA. V lost 5 bases and J lost 2; bases outside the gene matches: 3. This CDR3 region has 13 residues. The CDR3 reads CSVRTGGTYEQYF. DNA for the CDR3: TGCAGCGTTAGGACAGGGGGGACCTACGAGCAGTACTTC.

This clonotype appeared a few times. The chain carries TRBV25-1 and TRBJ2-3, with 8 bases fitting TRBD2. Losses at the gene ends were 1 base for V and 5 bases for J; bases not matched to a gene: 8. Germline V gives CDR1 MGHDK, CDR2 SYGVNS. The CDR3 contains 16 residues. CDR3 sequence reads: CASSELGAGVLDTQYF. CDR3 DNA: TGTGCCAGCAGTGAATTGGGAGCGGGAGTCCTAGATACGCAGTATTTT.